These 21 T cell receptor beta chains came from one sample sequenced in a study of cytomegalovirus exposure and HLA in healthy donors. Data came from immunoSEQ multiplex PCR; TCRdb stores just in-frame clones and leaves some out. The sample consists of about 300,000 clones, approximately 87% of them appearing once. The sample comprised PBMCs. The receptors stem from a woman between 18 and 29 years old in good health and CMV-seronegative.

This clone was seen just once. V and J are TRBV27 and TRBJ1-2; TRBD1 matches at 8 bases. The CDR3 contains 15 residues. Germline lookup yields CDR1 MNHEY and CDR2 SMNVEV (reference sequence). V was pared by 5 bases and J by 2 bases, with 7 bases of the junction left unmatched. CDR3 amino acids: CASSPGQGQNYGYTF. In nucleotides, the CDR3 is TGTGCCAGCAGTCCCGGACAGGGTCAGAACTATGGCTACACCTTC.

This chain joins TRBV11-2 and TRBJ2-7; 12 nucleotides agree with TRBD2. V shed 5 bases and J 1 base; nucleotides not matched to a gene: 3. Germline CDR1 SGHAT, CDR2 FQNNGV. The CDR3 has 15 amino acids. Written as DNA, the CDR3 is TGTGCCAGCAGCCCTGGGACTAGCGGGTCCTACGAGCAGTACTTC. It specifies CASSPGTSGSYEQYF. Combining the CDR3 with reference TRBV11-2 and TRBJ2-7 gives the whole variable domain EAGVAQSPRYKIIEKRQSVAFWCNPISGHATLYWYQQILGQGPKLLIQFQNNGVVDDSQLPKDRFSAERLKGVDSTLKIQPAKLEDSAVYLCASSPGTSGSYEQYFGPGTRLTVT.

The V gene is TRBV2, the J gene TRBJ2-2, with D possibly matching TRBD2 (6 bases). CDR3 length: 14 amino acids. The germline V and J ends were trimmed by 4 bases and 2 bases, with 8 bases remaining between them. From germline, CDR1 is SNHLY and CDR2 FYNNEI. In DNA, the CDR3 is TGTGCCAGCAGTGCCGGGAGAAACACCGGGGAGCTGTTTTTT. Translating gives CASSAGRNTGELFF. Supplemented by reference TRBV2 and TRBJ2-2, the full variable domain reads EPEVTQTPSHQVTQMGQEVILRCVPISNHLYFYWYRQILGQKVEFLVSFYNNEISEKSEIFDDQFSVERPDGSNFTLKIRSTKLEDSAMYFCASSAGRNTGELFFGEGSRLTVL.

The chain has TRBV6-5 and TRBJ2-7; 9 bases are a match to TRBD1. V dropped 6 bases and J dropped 6; count of bases not matched to a gene: 3. This CDR3 is 12 amino acids long. Germline V gives CDR1 MNHEY, CDR2 SVGAGI. This CDR3 reads CASRQGAGEQYF. In DNA, the CDR3 is TGTGCCAGCAGACAGGGGGCAGGCGAGCAGTACTTC.

The table lists this clone with a count of one. The CDR3 sequence: CASSPQGRDEQFF. The CDR3 DNA reads TGTGCCAGCAGCCCACAGGGTCGGGATGAGCAGTTCTTC. The chain has TRBV28 and TRBJ2-1; tentative D call: TRBD1 (6 bases). Germline V gene data show CDR1 as MDHEN and CDR2 as SYDVKM. The CDR3 is made up of 13 amino acids. V lost 6 bases, J lost 8 bases, and 14 bases lay in between.

The DNA for the CDR3 is TGTGCCAGCAGCCCACAGGGTTCTTTTGAGACCCAGTACTTC. This translates into CASSPQGSFETQYF. The V and J genes are TRBV7-7 and TRBJ2-5; a weak D match, TRBD1 (6 bases). Trimming removed 5 bases at V and 5 bases at J, with 15 bases between. The germline CDR1 and CDR2 sequences are SSHAT and FNYEAQ (reference sequence). This CDR3 has 14 residues.

The chain couples TRBV10-2 to TRBJ2-3; no clear D gene. CDR3 size: 13 residues. Looked up from germline, CDR1 is WSHSY and CDR2 is SAAADI. The V end was cut by 6 bases, the J end by 7 bases, with 14 bases between. In DNA, the CDR3 is TGCGCCAGCAGCCCCCCTAAGTCACATACGCAGTATTTT. Residues: CASSPPKSHTQYF.

The V and J genes are TRBV6-5 and TRBJ1-1, with D possibly matching TRBD1 (5 bases). V was pared by 4 bases and J by 1 base, with 10 bases between. CDR1 MNHEY and CDR2 SVGAGI come from the germline V gene. The CDR3 runs to 14 residues. The CDR3 DNA follows: TGTGCCAGCAGTTTCGGCAGGGCGAACACTGAAGCTTTCTTT. Its protein product is CASSFGRANTEAFF.

The rearrangement joins TRBV30 to TRBJ1-3; 10 nucleotides line up with TRBD1. J lost 10 bases, V lost 3 bases, and 9 bases had no gene match. Germline V gene data show CDR1 as GTSNPN and CDR2 as SVGIG (reference sequence). CDR3 length equals 14 residues. The CDR3 DNA is TGTGCCTGGAGGGAGACAGGGGGCTCCGGGACCATATATTTT. It translates to CAWRETGGSGTIYF.

The chain joins TRBV28 to TRBJ2-3; TRBD1 is a possible D gene (7 bases). V was cut by 1 base and J by 6 bases, with 14 bases left in between. From germline, CDR1 is MDHEN and CDR2 SYDVKM. The CDR3 loop spans 15 amino acids. CDR3 sequence: CASSLFGGGSDTQYF. In DNA form, the CDR3 reads TGTGCCAGCAGTTTATTTGGAGGGGGCTCCGATACGCAGTATTTT.

In nucleotides, the CDR3 is TGTGCCAGCAGCAAAGTGACCAAGGAGGGGTACGAGCAGTACTTC. Its translation is CASSKVTKEGYEQYF. The chain couples TRBV21-1 to TRBJ2-7; TRBD2 is taken as the D call from the table, unchecked against the DNA. TRBV21-1 is an annotated pseudogene. The CDR3 totals 15 residues.

This clone has a single count. The chain combines TRBV5-8 with TRBJ2-7; D call uncertain. V was shortened by 5 bases and J by 5 bases, with 11 bases between the two germline ends. Germline CDR1 SGHTS, CDR2 YDEGEE. The CDR3 covers 12 residues. CDR3 sequence reads: CASRHDIHEQYF. CDR3 bases: TGTGCCAGCAGACACGACATTCACGAGCAGTACTTC.

This chain uses TRBV7-8 with TRBJ1-3, with TRBD1 identical over 8 bases. Germline lookup yields CDR1 SGHVS and CDR2 FQNEAQ. Trimming removed 5 bases from V and 6 bases from J; junction bases left unmatched: 9. The length of the CDR3 is 15 residues. Written as DNA, the CDR3 is TGTGCCAGCAGCCATACAGGGGGTTTGGAAAACACCATATATTTT. Translated, it gives CASSHTGGLENTIYF.

The V gene is TRBV7-9, the J gene TRBJ1-2; D is unresolved. Per germline, CDR1 SEHNR and CDR2 FQNEAQ (reference sequence). This CDR3 has 14 amino acids. V gave up 3 bases and J gave up 0 bases, with 8 bases separating them. DNA for the CDR3: TGTGCCAGCAGCTTGGATCGGGCTAACTATGGCTACACCTTC. It encodes CASSLDRANYGYTF. Full variable domain (missing parts from reference TRBV7-9 and TRBJ1-2): DTGVSQNPRHKITKRGQNVTFRCDPISEHNRLYWYRQTLGQGPEFLTYFQNEAQLEKSRLLSDRFSAERPKGSFSTLEIQRTEQGDSAMYLCASSLDRANYGYTFGSGTRLTVV.

This clone was seen once. The V gene is TRBV27, the J gene TRBJ1-1; 9 bases agree with TRBD1. Unmatched junction bases numbered 7, after V lost 5 bases and J lost 0 bases. This CDR3 contains 16 residues. Germline CDR1 MNHEY, CDR2 SMNVEV (reference sequence). The CDR3 region is CASSPGQGYMNTEAFF. CDR3 coding DNA: TGTGCCAGCAGTCCAGGACAGGGGTACATGAACACTGAAGCTTTCTTT.

The CDR3 DNA reads TGCGCCAGCAGCCCAGGACAGGGCGAGAGCAATCAGCCCCAGCATTTT. It specifies CASSPGQGESNQPQHF. This chain connects TRBV5-1 to TRBJ1-5; TRBD1 aligns across 8 bases. The CDR3 consists of 16 residues. V lost 4 bases and J lost 1; bases outside the gene matches: 7. The germline V gene encodes CDR1 SGHRS and CDR2 YFSETQ.

V is TRBV28 and J is TRBJ2-7; D is perhaps TRBD2 (6 bases). Deletions cut 8 bases from V and 1 base from J, with 12 bases between. The CDR3 is made up of 13 amino acids. Germline CDR1 MDHEN, CDR2 SYDVKM. The CDR3 DNA reads as TGTGCCAGCCGCGATGGGGGGTCCTACGAGCAGTACTTC. Protein: CASRDGGSYEQYF.

The V gene is TRBV6-5, the J gene TRBJ1-2; D perhaps matches TRBD1 (6 bases). This CDR3 is built from 14 residues. V lost 0 bases and J lost 6, with 11 bases in between. Germline V gene sequence: CDR1 MNHEY, CDR2 SVGAGI. The CDR3: CASSYSQGFNGYTF. CDR3 nucleotide sequence: TGTGCCAGCAGTTACTCCCAGGGGTTCAATGGCTACACCTTC.

The genes are TRBV11-3 and TRBJ2-2; no definite D call. Germline V gene sequence: CDR1 SGHNT, CDR2 YENEEA. Trimming left V 3 bases short and J 4 bases short, with 12 bases between. This CDR3 has 15 residues. The CDR3 protein is CASSFTSPGTGELFF. In nucleotides, the CDR3 is TGTGCCAGCAGCTTTACGAGTCCAGGCACCGGGGAGCTGTTTTTT.

The rearrangement links TRBV27 to TRBJ1-1; D unclear. V was cut by 5 bases and J by 0 bases, with 7 bases left in between. There are 13 residues in the CDR3. Germline V gene data show CDR1 as MNHEY and CDR2 as SMNVEV (reference sequence). CDR3 in amino acids: CASSGGMNTEAFF. In DNA, the CDR3 is TGTGCCAGCAGTGGAGGAATGAACACTGAAGCTTTCTTT.

The chain is built from TRBV27 and TRBJ2-2, with 9 positions matching TRBD2. Per germline, CDR1 MNHEY and CDR2 SMNVEV (reference sequence). V lost 6 bases and J lost 7; bases outside the gene matches: 15. This CDR3 has 17 amino acids. The CDR3 DNA reads TGTGCCAGCAGCGCACCGGGACTAGCCGTTCAGGGCGGGGAGCTGTTTTTT. Amino acid sequence: CASSAPGLAVQGGELFF.